This T cell receptor (beta chain) was captured in a study of cytomegalovirus exposure and HLA in healthy donors. Overall study results and limits: In the analysis, some V segments, TRBV6-2 and TRBV6-3 included, were excluded as indistinguishable. TCR beta chain V- and J-gene trimming was linked, in a later analysis, to a missense variant in DCLRE1C.

Trimming removed 3 bases at V and 5 bases at J, with 5 bases between. Germline assignment: CDR1 MGHRA and CDR2 YSYEKL. The CDR3 contains 12 residues. The PCR used 60 Vbeta and 13 Jbeta primers. TCRdb keeps only in-frame clones here, not all; method: immunoSEQ multiplex PCR. The table records about 110,000 clones, 55% to 70% of them present only once. A word on this clone: Antigen specificity is unknown.

The sequencing input was PBMCs. This sequence was found in a woman in her 30s in good health and CMV-seronegative. The chain carries TRBV4-1 and TRBJ2-1, with no clear D. CDR3 region: CASSQLNNEQFF. Written as DNA, the CDR3 is TGCGCCAGCAGCCAGTTAAACAATGAGCAGTTCTTC.